This TCR beta chain was sequenced for a study of blood T cell repertoires in COVID-19. Study information: Sites across the United States, Italy and Spain contributed samples from acute and convalescent COVID-19. Sources were T cells, B-cell-depleted T cells, or PBMCs; the material itself was cDNA or gDNA.

In terms of age and location, participants ranged from roughly 18 to 90 years and lived in under 30 US areas. Original processing methods: Estimation of nucleated cell counts was performed using reference gene primer amplification. Libraries were prepared by immunoSEQ multiplex PCR; TCRdb keeps only in-frame clonotypes and omits some of them. V, J and clone size derive from that table, while D and trimming were established from the DNA sequence. This table holds approximately 320,000 clones, roughly 86% found once. This receptor was taken from a woman aged 18-35 years who had recovered from COVID-19. The sample consisted of PBMCs or T cells enriched from blood (not recorded which).

This chain's CDR3 is CASSLQTGGGGELFF. CDR3 DNA: TGTGCCAGCAGCTTGCAGACAGGGGGTGGCGGGGAGCTGTTTTTT. The genes are TRBV7-2 and TRBJ2-2, with 9 nucleotides matching TRBD1. CDR3 length: 15 residues. Trimming removed 3 bases from V and 7 bases from J; junction bases left unmatched: 6. Germline V gene sequence: CDR1 SGHTA, CDR2 FQGNSA.